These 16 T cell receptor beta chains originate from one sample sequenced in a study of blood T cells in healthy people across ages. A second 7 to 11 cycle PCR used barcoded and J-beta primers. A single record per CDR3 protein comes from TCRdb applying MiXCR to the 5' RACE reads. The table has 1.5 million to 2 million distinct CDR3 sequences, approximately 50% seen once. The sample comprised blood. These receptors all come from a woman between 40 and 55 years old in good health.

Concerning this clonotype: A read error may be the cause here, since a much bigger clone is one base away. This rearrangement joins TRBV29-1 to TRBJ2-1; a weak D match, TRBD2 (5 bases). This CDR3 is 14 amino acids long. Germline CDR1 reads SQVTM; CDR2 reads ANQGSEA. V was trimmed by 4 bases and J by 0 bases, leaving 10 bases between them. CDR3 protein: CSVVKRPSYNEQFF. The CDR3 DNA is TGCAGCGTTGTGAAGCGGCCCTCCTACAATGAGCAGTTCTTC.

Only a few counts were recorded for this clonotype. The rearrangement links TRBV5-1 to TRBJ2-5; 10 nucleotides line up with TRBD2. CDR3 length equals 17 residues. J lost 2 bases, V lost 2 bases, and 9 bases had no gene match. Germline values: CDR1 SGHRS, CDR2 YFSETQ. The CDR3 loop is CASSLLGLAGVQETQYF. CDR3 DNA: TGCGCCAGCAGCTTACTCGGGCTAGCGGGGGTTCAAGAGACCCAGTACTTC.

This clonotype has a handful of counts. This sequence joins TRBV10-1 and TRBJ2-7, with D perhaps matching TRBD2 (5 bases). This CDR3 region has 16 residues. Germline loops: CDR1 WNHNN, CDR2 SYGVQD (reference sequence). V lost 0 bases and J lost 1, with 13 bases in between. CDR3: CASSESASGVSYEQYF. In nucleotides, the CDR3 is TGCGCCAGCAGTGAGTCGGCGTCCGGGGTTTCCTACGAGCAGTACTTC.

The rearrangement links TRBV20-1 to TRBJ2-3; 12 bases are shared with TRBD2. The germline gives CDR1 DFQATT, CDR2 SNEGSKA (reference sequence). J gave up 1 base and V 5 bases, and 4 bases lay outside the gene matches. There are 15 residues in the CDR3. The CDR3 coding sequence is TGCAGTGCTTACCGGACTAGCGGGGGCACAGATACGCAGTATTTT. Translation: CSAYRTSGGTDTQYF.

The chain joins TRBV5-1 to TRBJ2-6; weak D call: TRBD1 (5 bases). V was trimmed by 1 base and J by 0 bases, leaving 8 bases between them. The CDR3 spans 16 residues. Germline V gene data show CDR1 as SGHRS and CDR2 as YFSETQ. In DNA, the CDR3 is TGCGCCAGCAGCTTGCAGGGAAACTCTGGGGCCAACGTCCTGACTTTC. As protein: CASSLQGNSGANVLTF.

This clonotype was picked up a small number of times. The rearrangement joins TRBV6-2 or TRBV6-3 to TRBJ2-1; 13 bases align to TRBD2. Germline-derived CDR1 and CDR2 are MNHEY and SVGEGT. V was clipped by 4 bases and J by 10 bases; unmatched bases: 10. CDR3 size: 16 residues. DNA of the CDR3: TGTGCCAGCAGTTTTACTAGCGGGGGGGGTTTCGAGGAGCAGTTCTTC. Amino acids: CASSFTSGGGFEEQFF.

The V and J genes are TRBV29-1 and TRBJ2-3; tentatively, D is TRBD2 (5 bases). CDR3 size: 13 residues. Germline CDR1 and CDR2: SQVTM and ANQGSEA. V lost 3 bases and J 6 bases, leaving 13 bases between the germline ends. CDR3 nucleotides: TGCAGCGTTGAGGTTGGAGGTATTGATACGCAGTATTTT. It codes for CSVEVGGIDTQYF.

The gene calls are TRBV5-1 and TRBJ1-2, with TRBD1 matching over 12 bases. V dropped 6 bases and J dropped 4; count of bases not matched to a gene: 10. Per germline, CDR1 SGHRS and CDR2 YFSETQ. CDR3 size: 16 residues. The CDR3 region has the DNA TGCGCCAGCACCGAAGCCGGGACAGGGGGCTTCTATGGCTACACCTTC. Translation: CASTEAGTGGFYGYTF.

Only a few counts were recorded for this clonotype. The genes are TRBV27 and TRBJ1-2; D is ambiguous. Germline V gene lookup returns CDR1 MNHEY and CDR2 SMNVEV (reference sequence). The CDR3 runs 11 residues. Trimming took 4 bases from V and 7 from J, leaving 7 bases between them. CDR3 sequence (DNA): TGTGCCAGCAGTTCTCCATCTGGCTACACCTTC. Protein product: CASSSPSGYTF.

CDR3 sequence: CASSSRVGDTYNEQFF. The CDR3 DNA reads as TGTGCCAGCAGCTCGCGGGTCGGGGATACCTACAATGAGCAGTTCTTC. The chain employs TRBV7-2 and TRBJ2-1; D possibly corresponds to TRBD2 (5 bases). V dropped 4 bases and J dropped 2 bases, with 15 bases sitting between them. Germline values: CDR1 SGHTA, CDR2 FQGNSA. The length of the CDR3 is 16 residues.

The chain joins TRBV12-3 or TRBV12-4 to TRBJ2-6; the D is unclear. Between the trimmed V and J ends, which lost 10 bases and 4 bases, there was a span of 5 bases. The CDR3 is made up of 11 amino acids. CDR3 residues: CATTGANVLTF. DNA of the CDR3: TGTGCCACCACAGGGGCCAACGTCCTGACTTTC.

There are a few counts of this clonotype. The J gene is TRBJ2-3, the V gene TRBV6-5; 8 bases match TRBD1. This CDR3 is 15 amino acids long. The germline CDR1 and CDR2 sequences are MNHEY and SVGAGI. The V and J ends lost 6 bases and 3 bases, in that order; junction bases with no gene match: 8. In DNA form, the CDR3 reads TGTGCCAGCAGCCCCGAGGGACAGGTAACAGATACGCAGTATTTT. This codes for CASSPEGQVTDTQYF.

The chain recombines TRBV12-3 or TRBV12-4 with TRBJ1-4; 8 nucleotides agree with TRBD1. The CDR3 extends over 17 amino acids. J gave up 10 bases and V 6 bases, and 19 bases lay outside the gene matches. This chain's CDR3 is CASRSQTSGGVYRKLFF. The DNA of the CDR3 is TGTGCCAGCAGGTCACAGACCTCAGGGGGCGTCTACAGAAAACTGTTTTTT.

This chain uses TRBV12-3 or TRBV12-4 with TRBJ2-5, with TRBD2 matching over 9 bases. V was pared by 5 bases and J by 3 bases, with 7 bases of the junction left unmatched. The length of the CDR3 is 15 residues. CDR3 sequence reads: CASSLAGGVEETQYF. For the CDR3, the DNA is TGTGCCAGCAGTCTCGCGGGGGGGGTTGAAGAGACCCAGTACTTC.

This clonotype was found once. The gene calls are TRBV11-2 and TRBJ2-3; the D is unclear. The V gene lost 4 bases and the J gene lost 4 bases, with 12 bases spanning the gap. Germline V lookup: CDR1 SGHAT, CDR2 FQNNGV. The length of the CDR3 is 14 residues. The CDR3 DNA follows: TGTGCCAGCAGCTCCACATCGGCGGCAGATACGCAGTATTTT. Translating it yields CASSSTSAADTQYF.

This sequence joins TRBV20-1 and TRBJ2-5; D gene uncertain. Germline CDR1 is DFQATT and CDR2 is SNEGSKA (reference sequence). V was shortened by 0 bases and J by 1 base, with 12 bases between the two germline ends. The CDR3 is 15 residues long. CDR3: CSARDGAVIQETQYF. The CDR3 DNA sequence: TGCAGTGCTAGAGATGGCGCAGTCATCCAAGAGACCCAGTACTTC.